The next 2 T cell receptor beta chains were all read from a single sample in a study of cytomegalovirus exposure and HLA in healthy donors. Vbeta (60) and Jbeta (13) primers were used in the PCR. Produced via immunoSEQ multiplex PCR; TCRdb's table is partial and in-frame only. The sample yields under 150,000 clones, more than 75% seen once. The source material was PBMCs. These receptors were collected from a young man in good health and CMV-seronegative.

The V gene is TRBV19, the J gene TRBJ1-1, with a weak D call TRBD1 (5 bases). Germline loops: CDR1 LNHDA, CDR2 SQIVND (reference sequence). Trimming left V 6 bases short and J 3 bases short, with 20 bases between. The CDR3 totals 16 residues. The CDR3 nucleotides are TGTGCCAGTAGCCCAACAGGTGGGTTTGGCGACACTGAAGCTTTCTTT. Translated: CASSPTGGFGDTEAFF.

This rearrangement joins TRBV28 to TRBJ2-5, with a weak D call TRBD1 (6 bases). The CDR3 runs to 14 residues. Germline CDR1 MDHEN, CDR2 SYDVKM. V lost 1 base and J lost 4, with 10 bases in between. CDR3 region: CASSLYQGPETQYF. The CDR3 DNA reads TGTGCCAGCAGTTTATATCAGGGGCCAGAGACCCAGTACTTC.